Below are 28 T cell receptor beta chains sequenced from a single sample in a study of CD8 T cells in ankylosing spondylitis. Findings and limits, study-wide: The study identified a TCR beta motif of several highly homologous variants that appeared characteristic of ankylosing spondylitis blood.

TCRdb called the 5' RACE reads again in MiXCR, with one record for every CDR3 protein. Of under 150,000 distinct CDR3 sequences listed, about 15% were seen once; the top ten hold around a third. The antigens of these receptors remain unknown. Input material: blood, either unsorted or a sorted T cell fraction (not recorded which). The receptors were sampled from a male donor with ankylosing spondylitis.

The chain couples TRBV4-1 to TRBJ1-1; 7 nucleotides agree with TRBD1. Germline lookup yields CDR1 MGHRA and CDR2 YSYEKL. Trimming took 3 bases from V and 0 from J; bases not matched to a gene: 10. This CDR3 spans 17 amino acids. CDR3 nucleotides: TGCGCCAGCAGCCAGGTTCGACAGGGCAACATGAACACTGAAGCTTTCTTT. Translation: CASSQVRQGNMNTEAFF.

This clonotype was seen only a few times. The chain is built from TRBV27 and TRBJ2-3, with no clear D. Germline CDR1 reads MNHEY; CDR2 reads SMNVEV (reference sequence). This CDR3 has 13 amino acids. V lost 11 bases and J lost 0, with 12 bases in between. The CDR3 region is CAARADSTDTQYF. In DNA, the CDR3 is TGTGCCGCTCGGGCAGATAGCACAGATACGCAGTATTTT.

CDR3 residues: CASRNWVGYNEQFF. Here the CDR3 DNA reads TGTGCCAGCCGAAACTGGGTTGGGTACAATGAGCAGTTCTTC. The chain couples TRBV6-1 to TRBJ2-1; D ambiguous. There are 14 residues in the CDR3. Germline loops: CDR1 MNHNS, CDR2 SASEGT. Trimming took off 8 bases at V and 4 bases at J, with 15 bases between the two ends.

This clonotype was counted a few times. The CDR3 DNA follows: TGTGCCAGCAGTTGGACATCTTACAATGAGCAGTTCTTC. Residues: CASSWTSYNEQFF. J is TRBJ2-1 and V is TRBV27; tentative D call: TRBD1 (5 bases). With 4 bases removed from V and 4 bases from J, the gap between germline ends came to 8 bases. The CDR3 has 13 residues. Germline V gene data show CDR1 as MNHEY and CDR2 as SMNVEV (reference sequence).

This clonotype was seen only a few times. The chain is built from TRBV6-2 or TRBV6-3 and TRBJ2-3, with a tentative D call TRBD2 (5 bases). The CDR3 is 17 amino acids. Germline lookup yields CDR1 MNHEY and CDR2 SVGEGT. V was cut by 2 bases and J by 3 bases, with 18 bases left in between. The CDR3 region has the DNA TGTGCCAGCAGTTACACGCGGCGACGGGATCTAACAGATACGCAGTATTTT. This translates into CASSYTRRRDLTDTQYF.

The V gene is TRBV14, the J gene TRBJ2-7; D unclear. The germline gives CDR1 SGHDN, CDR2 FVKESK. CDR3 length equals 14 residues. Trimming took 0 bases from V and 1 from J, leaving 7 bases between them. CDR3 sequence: CASSQEGLSYEQYF. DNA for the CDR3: TGTGCCAGCAGCCAAGAGGGCCTTTCCTACGAGCAGTACTTC.

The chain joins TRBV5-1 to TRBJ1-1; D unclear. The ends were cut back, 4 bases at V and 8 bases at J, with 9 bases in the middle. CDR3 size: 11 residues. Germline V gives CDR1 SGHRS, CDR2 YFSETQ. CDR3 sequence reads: CASSRTREAFF. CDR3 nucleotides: TGCGCCAGCAGCAGAACACGGGAAGCTTTCTTT.

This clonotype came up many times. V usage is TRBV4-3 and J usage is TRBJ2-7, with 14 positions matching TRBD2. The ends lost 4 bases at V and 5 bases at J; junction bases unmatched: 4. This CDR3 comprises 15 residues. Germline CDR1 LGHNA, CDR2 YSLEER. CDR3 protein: CASSLGTSGRDEQYF. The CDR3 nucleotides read TGCGCCAGCAGCCTCGGGACTAGCGGGAGAGACGAGCAGTACTTC.

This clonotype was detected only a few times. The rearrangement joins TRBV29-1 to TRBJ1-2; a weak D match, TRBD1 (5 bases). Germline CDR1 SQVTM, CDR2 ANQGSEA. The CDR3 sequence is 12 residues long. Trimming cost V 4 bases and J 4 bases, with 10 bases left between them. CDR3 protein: CSVAGGTYGYTF. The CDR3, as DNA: TGCAGCGTTGCTGGGGGAACCTATGGCTACACCTTC.

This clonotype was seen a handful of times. The CDR3 sequence: CSVELAGVAYEQYF. The CDR3, as DNA: TGCAGCGTTGAATTAGCGGGAGTGGCCTACGAGCAGTACTTC. V gene TRBV29-1 combines with J gene TRBJ2-7, with 9 bases fitting TRBD2. This CDR3 has 14 amino acids. V gave up 2 bases and J gave up 2 bases; unmatched junction bases: 4. Germline V gives CDR1 SQVTM, CDR2 ANQGSEA.

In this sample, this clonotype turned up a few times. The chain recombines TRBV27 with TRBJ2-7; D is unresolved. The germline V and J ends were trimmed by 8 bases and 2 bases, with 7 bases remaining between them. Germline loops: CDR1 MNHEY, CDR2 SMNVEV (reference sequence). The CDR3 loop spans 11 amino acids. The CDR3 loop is CASATTYEQYF. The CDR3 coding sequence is TGTGCCAGCGCCACTACCTACGAGCAGTACTTC.

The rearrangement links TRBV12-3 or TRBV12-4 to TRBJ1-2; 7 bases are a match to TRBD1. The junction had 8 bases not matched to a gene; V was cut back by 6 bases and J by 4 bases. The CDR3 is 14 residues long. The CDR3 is CASRLGGAGYGYTF. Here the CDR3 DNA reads TGTGCCAGCAGACTAGGGGGCGCGGGCTATGGCTACACCTTC.

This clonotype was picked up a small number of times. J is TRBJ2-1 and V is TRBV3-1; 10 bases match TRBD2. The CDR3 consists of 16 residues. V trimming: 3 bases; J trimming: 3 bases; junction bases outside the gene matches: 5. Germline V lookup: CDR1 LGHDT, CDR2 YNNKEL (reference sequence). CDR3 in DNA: TGTGCCAGCAGCCAGGATAAGCGGGAGGGCTACAATGAGCAGTTCTTC. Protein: CASSQDKREGYNEQFF.

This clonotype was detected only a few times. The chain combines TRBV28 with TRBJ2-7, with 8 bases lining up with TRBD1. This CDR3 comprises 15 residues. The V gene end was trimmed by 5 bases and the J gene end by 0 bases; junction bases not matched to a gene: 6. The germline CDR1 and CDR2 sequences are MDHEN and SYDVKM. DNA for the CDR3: TGTGCCAGCAGTCCAAGAGGGACAGGCTCCTACGAGCAGTACTTC. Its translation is CASSPRGTGSYEQYF.

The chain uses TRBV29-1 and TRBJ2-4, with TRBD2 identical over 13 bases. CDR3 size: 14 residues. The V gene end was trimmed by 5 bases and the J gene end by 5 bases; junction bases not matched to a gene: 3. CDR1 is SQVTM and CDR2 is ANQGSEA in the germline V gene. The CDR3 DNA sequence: TGCAGCGTTCGGACTAGCGGGAGTCAAAACATTCAGTACTTC. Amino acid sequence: CSVRTSGSQNIQYF.

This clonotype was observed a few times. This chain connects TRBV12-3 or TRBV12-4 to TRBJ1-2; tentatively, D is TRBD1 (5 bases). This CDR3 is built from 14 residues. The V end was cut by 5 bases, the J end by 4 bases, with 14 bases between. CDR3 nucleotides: TGTGCCAGCAGTGTCAACCGCGGGGGCTATGGCTACACCTTC. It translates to CASSVNRGGYGYTF.

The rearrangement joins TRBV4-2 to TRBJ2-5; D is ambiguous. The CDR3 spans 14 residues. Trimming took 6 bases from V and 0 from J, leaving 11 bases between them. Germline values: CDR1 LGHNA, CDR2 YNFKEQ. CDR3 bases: TGTGCCAGCAGTCAAAGCGCACACCAAGAGACCCAGTACTTC. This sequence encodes CASSQSAHQETQYF.

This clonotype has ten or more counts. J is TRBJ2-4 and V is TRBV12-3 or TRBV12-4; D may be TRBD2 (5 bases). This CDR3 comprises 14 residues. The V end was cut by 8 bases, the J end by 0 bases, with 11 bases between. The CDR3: CASEREQAKNIQYF. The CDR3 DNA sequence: TGTGCCAGCGAACGGGAACAAGCCAAAAACATTCAGTACTTC.

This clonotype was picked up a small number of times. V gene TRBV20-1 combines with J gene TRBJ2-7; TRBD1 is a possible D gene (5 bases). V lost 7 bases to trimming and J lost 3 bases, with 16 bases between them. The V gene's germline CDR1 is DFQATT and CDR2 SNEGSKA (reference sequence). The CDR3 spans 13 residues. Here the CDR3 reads CSGWTDKYYEQYF. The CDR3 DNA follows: TGCAGTGGCTGGACGGACAAATACTACGAGCAGTACTTC.

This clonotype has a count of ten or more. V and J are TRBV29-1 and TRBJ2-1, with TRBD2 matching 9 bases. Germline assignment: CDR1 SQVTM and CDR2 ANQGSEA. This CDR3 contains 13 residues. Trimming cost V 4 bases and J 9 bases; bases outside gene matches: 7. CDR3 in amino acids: CSVVAGGPAEQFF. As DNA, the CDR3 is TGCAGCGTTGTCGCGGGAGGGCCCGCTGAGCAGTTCTTC.

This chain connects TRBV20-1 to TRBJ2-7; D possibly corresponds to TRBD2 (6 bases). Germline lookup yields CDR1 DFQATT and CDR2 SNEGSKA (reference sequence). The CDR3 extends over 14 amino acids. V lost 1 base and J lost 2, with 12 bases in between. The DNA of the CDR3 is TGCAGTGCTAGAGTCGGGACTCCCGCCTACGAGCAGTACTTC. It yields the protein CSARVGTPAYEQYF.

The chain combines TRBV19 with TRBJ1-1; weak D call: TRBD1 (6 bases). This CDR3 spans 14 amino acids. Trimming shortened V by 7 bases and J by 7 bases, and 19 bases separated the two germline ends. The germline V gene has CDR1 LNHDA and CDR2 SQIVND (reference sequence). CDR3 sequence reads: CASILTTGFGEAFF. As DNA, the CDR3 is TGTGCCAGTATCCTAACAACAGGGTTTGGTGAAGCTTTCTTT.

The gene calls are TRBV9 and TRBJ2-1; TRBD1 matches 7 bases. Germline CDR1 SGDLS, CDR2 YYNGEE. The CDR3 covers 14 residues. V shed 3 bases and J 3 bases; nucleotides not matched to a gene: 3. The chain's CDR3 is CASSAQGVYNEQFF. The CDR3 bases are TGTGCCAGCAGCGCGCAGGGGGTCTACAATGAGCAGTTCTTC. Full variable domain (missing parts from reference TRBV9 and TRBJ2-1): DSGVTQTPKHLITATGQRVTLRCSPRSGDLSVYWYQQSLDQGLQFLIQYYNGEERAKGNILERFSAQQFPDLHSELNLSSLELGDSALYFCASSAQGVYNEQFFGPGTRLTVL.

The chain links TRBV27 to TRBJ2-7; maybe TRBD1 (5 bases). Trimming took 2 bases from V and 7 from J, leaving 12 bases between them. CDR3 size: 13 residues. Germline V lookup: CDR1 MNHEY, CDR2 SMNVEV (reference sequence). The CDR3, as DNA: TGTGCCAGCAGTTTAGGGGCGGACCGTGAGCAGTACTTC. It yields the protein CASSLGADREQYF.

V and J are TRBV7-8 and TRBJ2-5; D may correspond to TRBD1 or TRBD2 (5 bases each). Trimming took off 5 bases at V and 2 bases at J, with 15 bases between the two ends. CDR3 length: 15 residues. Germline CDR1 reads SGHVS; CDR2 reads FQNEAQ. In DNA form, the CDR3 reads TGTGCCAGCAGCCAAAGGGGACGGATACAAGAGACCCAGTACTTC. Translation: CASSQRGRIQETQYF. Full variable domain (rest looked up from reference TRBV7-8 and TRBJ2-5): GAGVSQSPRYKVAKRGQDVALRCDPISGHVSLFWYQQALGQGPEFLTYFQNEAQLDKSGLPSDRFFAERPEGSVSTLKIQRTQQEDSAVYLCASSQRGRIQETQYFGPGTRLLVL.

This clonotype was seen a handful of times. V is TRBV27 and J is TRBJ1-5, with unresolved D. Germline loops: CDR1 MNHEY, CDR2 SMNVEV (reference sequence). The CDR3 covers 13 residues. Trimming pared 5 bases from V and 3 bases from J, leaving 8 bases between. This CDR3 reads CASSRRTNQPQHF. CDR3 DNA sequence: TGTGCCAGCAGTCGCCGGACCAATCAGCCCCAGCATTTT.

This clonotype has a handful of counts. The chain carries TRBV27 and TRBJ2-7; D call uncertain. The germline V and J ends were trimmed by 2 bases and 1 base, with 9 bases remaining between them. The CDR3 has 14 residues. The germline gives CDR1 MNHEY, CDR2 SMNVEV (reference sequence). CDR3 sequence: CASSLTRMSYEQYF. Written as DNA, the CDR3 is TGTGCCAGCAGTTTAACACGAATGTCCTACGAGCAGTACTTC.

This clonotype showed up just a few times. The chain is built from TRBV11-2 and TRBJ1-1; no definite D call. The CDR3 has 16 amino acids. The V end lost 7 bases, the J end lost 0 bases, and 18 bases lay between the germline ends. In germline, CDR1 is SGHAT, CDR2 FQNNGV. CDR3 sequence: CASTLQQYTMNTEAFF. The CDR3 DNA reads TGTGCCAGCACCCTACAGCAGTATACGATGAACACTGAAGCTTTCTTT.